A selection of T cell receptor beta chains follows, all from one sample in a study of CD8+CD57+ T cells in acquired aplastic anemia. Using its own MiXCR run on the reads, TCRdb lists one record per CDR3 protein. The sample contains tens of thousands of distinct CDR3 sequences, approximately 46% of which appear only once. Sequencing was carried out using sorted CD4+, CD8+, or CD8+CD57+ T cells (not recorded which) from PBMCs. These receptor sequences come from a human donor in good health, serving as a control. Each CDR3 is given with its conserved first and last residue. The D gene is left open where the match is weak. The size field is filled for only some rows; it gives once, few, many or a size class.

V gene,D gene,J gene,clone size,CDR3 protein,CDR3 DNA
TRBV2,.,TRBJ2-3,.,CASSVGINTDTQYF,TGTGCCAGCAGCGTAGGAATAAACACGGATACGCAGTATTTT
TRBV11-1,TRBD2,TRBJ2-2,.,CASSSPQLAGGNTGELFF,TGTGCCAGCAGCTCACCCCAACTAGCGGGGGGGAACACCGGGGAGCTGTTTTTT
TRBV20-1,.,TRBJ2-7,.,CSASRRGYEQYF,TGCAGTGCTAGTCGGAGGGGCTACGAGCAGTACTTC
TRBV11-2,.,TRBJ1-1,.,CASRPSGGSTEAFF,TGTGCCAGCAGACCCAGTGGCGGGAGCACTGAAGCTTTCTTT
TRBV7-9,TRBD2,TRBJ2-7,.,CASSSGMPYEQYF,TGTGCCAGCAGCAGCGGGATGCCCTACGAGCAGTACTTC
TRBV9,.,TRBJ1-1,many,CASSVGGPQAEAFF,TGTGCCAGCAGCGTAGGCGGACCTCAGGCTGAAGCTTTCTTT
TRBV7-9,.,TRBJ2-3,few,CATKEGTDTQYF,TGTGCCACCAAGGAGGGGACAGATACGCAGTATTTT
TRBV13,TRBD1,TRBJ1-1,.,CASSLGQGELTEAFF,TGTGCCAGCAGCTTAGGCCAGGGGGAACTAACTGAAGCTTTCTTT
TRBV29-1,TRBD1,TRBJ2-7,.,CSAFGTGNHEQYF,TGCAGTGCATTCGGGACAGGGAACCACGAGCAGTACTTC
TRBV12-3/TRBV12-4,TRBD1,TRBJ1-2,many,CASSLDRGGYGYTF,TGTGCCAGCAGTTTGGACAGGGGCGGCTATGGCTACACCTTC
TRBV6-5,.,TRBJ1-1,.,CASSYSLMNTEAFF,TGTGCCAGCAGTTACTCCTTAATGAACACTGAAGCTTTCTTT
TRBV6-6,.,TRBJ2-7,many,CASSYSGATYEQYF,TGTGCCAGCAGTTACTCGGGGGCCACCTACGAGCAGTACTTC
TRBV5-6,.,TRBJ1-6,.,CASSFGGSPLHF,TGTGCCAGCAGCTTTGGGGGTTCACCCCTCCACTTT
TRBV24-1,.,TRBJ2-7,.,CATSDEAGGEQYF,TGTGCCACCAGTGATGAAGCTGGGGGCGAGCAGTACTTC
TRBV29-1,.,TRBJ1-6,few,CSVRDSNSPLHF,TGCAGCGTTCGCGACAGTAATTCACCCCTCCACTTT
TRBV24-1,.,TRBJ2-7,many,CATSEAGTYEQYF,TGTGCCACCAGTGAGGCAGGGACCTACGAGCAGTACTTC
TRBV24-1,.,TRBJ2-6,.,CATSPSSGANVLTF,TGTGCCACCAGTCCCTCCTCTGGGGCCAACGTCCTGACTTTC
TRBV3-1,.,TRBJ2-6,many,CASSQTTGSDVLTF,TGTGCCAGCAGCCAAACGACAGGTTCGGACGTCCTGACTTTC
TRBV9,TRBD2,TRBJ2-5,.,CASSVGGASGETQYF,TGTGCCAGCAGCGTCGGGGGGGCTAGCGGAGAGACCCAGTACTTC
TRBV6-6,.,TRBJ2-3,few,CASSYSTLGDTQYF,TGTGCCAGCAGTTACTCGACATTAGGGGATACGCAGTATTTT
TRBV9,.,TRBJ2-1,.,CASSGALSDEQFF,TGTGCCAGCAGCGGAGCCCTTAGCGATGAGCAGTTCTTC
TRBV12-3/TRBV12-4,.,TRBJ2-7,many,CASSFGKGGEQYF,TGTGCCAGCAGTTTCGGTAAGGGTGGCGAGCAGTACTTC